The 32 T cell receptor beta chains in this list originate from one sample, sequenced in a study of technical replicates of blood from a few donors. Here immunoSEQ multiplex PCR was the method, and the copy in TCRdb shows in-frame clones only, minus some. Here the sample spans roughly 6,400 clones, 90% to 96% being singletons. Sequencing used PBMCs. Receptor source: a human donor in good health.

The rearrangement joins TRBV5-4 to TRBJ2-2; 9 bases map to TRBD2. The germline V gene has CDR1 SGHNT and CDR2 YYREEE (reference sequence). After removal of 1 base from V and 5 bases from J, the junction contained 6 bases not matched to a gene. The CDR3 totals 16 residues. CDR3 bases: TGTGCCAGCAGCTTGATAGCGGGAGCTTTTACCGGGGAGCTGTTTTTT. It encodes CASSLIAGAFTGELFF.

This clone was seen once. The genes are TRBV5-1 and TRBJ2-5, with D perhaps TRBD1 (5 bases). Per the germline V gene, CDR1 is SGHRS and CDR2 is YFSETQ. Trimming removed 0 bases from V and 1 base from J, with 7 bases in between. The CDR3 is 14 amino acids. In nucleotides, the CDR3 is TGCGCCAGCAGCTTGGCAGGGTCCCAAGAGACCCAGTACTTC. Protein sequence: CASSLAGSQETQYF. Full variable domain (remainder filled in from reference TRBV5-1 and TRBJ2-5): KAGVTQTPRYLIKTRGQQVTLSCSPISGHRSVSWYQQTPGQGLQFLFEYFSETQRNKGNFPGRFSGRQFSNSRSEMNVSTLELGDSALYLCASSLAGSQETQYFGPGTRLLVL.

The CDR3: CASSGRLASSYNEQFF. DNA for the CDR3: TGTGCCAGCAGTGGGAGACTAGCGAGCTCCTACAATGAGCAGTTCTTC. This chain connects TRBV27 to TRBJ2-1, with TRBD2 matching 8 bases. Germline CDR1 reads MNHEY; CDR2 reads SMNVEV (reference sequence). J gave up 0 bases and V 5 bases, and 6 bases lay outside the gene matches. The CDR3 is 16 residues long.

The rearrangement uses TRBV21-1 and TRBJ2-1; the D segment call TRBD2 is taken from the table without a DNA check. TRBV21-1 is annotated as a pseudogene. The CDR3 loop spans 17 amino acids. The CDR3 coding sequence is TGTGCCAGCAGCAAAGGTCAGGGACTAGAGCGGGACAATGAGCAGTTCTTC. As protein: CASSKGQGLERDNEQFF.

The rearrangement joins TRBV4-2 to TRBJ2-1; 11 nucleotides align to TRBD2. CDR3 length: 16 residues. V lost 0 bases, J lost 9 bases, and 7 bases stayed unmatched. From germline, CDR1 is LGHNA and CDR2 YNFKEQ. The CDR3 DNA reads as TGTGCCAGCAGCCAAGATGCTGGCCTAGCGGGAGGTGAGCAGTTCTTC. This gives the protein CASSQDAGLAGGEQFF.

This chain uses TRBV5-7 with TRBJ2-7; 7 bases are a match to TRBD2. TRBV5-7 is annotated as an ORF whose role is uncertain. J gave up 3 bases and V 3 bases, and 3 bases lay outside the gene matches. The CDR3 loop spans 13 amino acids. The CDR3 spells CASSSCGSYEQYF. Here the CDR3 DNA reads TGTGCCAGCAGCTCATGCGGGAGCTACGAGCAGTACTTC.

The rearrangement links TRBV28 to TRBJ2-5, with a possible D match to TRBD1 (6 bases). The CDR3 sequence is 14 residues long. V lost 6 bases and J 7 bases, leaving 18 bases between the germline ends. Germline V gene sequence: CDR1 MDHEN, CDR2 SYDVKM. The DNA of the CDR3 is TGTGCCAGCAGACCTGGACAGCTCCAGGGGACCCAGTACTTC. Residues: CASRPGQLQGTQYF.

This chain connects TRBV9 to TRBJ2-1; 13 positions agree with TRBD2. This CDR3 contains 17 residues. Germline assignment: CDR1 SGDLS and CDR2 YYNGEE. V lost 4 bases, J lost 9 bases, and 13 bases stayed unmatched. The CDR3 loop is CASSPPGLAGMGGEQFF. The DNA of the CDR3 is TGTGCCAGCAGCCCCCCGGGACTAGCGGGAATGGGCGGTGAGCAGTTCTTC. The variable domain in full, completed from reference TRBV9 and TRBJ2-1, reads DSGVTQTPKHLITATGQRVTLRCSPRSGDLSVYWYQQSLDQGLQFLIQYYNGEERAKGNILERFSAQQFPDLHSELNLSSLELGDSALYFCASSPPGLAGMGGEQFFGPGTRLTVL.

The CDR3 region is CASSFSTSGISYEQYF. In DNA form, the CDR3 reads TGTGCCAGCAGCTTTTCAACTAGCGGAATCTCCTACGAGCAGTACTTC. The genes are TRBV11-2 and TRBJ2-7; the match to TRBD2 covers 8 bases. The CDR3 covers 16 residues. In germline, CDR1 is SGHAT, CDR2 FQNNGV. Unmatched junction bases numbered 7, after V lost 3 bases and J lost 0 bases.

The chain couples TRBV30 to TRBJ2-5, with D tentatively TRBD2 (6 bases). CDR1 GTSNPN and CDR2 SVGIG come from the germline V gene (reference sequence). V lost 5 bases and J lost 6, with 10 bases in between. The CDR3 length is 11 residues. This chain's CDR3 is CAWLEGQTQYF. The DNA of the CDR3 is TGTGCCTGGTTGGAGGGCCAGACCCAGTACTTC. The full variable domain, its missing parts supplied by reference TRBV30 and TRBJ2-5, is SQTIHQWPATLVQPVGSPLSLECTVEGTSNPNLYWYRQAAGRGLQLLFYSVGIGQISSEVPQNLSASRPQDRQFILSSKKLLLSDSGFYLCAWLEGQTQYFGPGTRLLVL.

V usage is TRBV6-1 and J usage is TRBJ2-7, with D possibly matching TRBD1 (6 bases). The CDR3 is 14 amino acids. V was clipped by 5 bases and J by 7 bases, with 18 bases between them. Germline V gene lookup returns CDR1 MNHNS and CDR2 SASEGT. The CDR3 DNA sequence: TGTGCCAGCAGTCCGGGACACTCTCTAGTGGAGCAGTACTTC. Residues: CASSPGHSLVEQYF.

The V gene is TRBV30, the J gene TRBJ1-4; D is perhaps TRBD1 (5 bases). In germline, CDR1 is GTSNPN, CDR2 SVGIG (reference sequence). V was clipped by 4 bases and J by 8 bases, with 11 bases between them. The CDR3 extends over 12 amino acids. The CDR3: CAWNRRREKLFF. CDR3 DNA sequence: TGTGCCTGGAACAGGAGAAGGGAAAAACTGTTTTTT. Supplemented by reference TRBV30 and TRBJ1-4, the full variable domain reads SQTIHQWPATLVQPVGSPLSLECTVEGTSNPNLYWYRQAAGRGLQLLFYSVGIGQISSEVPQNLSASRPQDRQFILSSKKLLLSDSGFYLCAWNRRREKLFFGSGTQLSVL.

As concerns this clone: The same CDR3 can be traced to other DNA sequences in this sample. The rearrangement uses TRBV18 and TRBJ2-5, with a possible D match to TRBD1 (7 bases). CDR3 length equals 14 residues. CDR1 KGHSH and CDR2 LQKENI come from the germline V gene. The V end lost 2 bases, the J end lost 2 bases, and 9 bases lay between the germline ends. The CDR3 region has the DNA TGTGCCAGCTCACCAGCGGGACAGCAAGAGACCCAGTACTTC. Protein: CASSPAGQQETQYF.

This clone was recorded once. CDR3 sequence reads: CSASRAYEQYF. The CDR3, as DNA: TGCAGCGCCTCGAGGGCGTACGAGCAGTACTTC. The rearrangement links TRBV29-1 to TRBJ2-7; TRBD2 is a possible D gene (5 bases). The germline CDR1 and CDR2 sequences are SQVTM and ANQGSEA. Trimming stripped 7 bases from V and 4 bases from J, with 11 bases between. This CDR3 region has 11 residues.

Here the CDR3 DNA reads TGTGCCAGCAGCTTGGGGGCCGTACGGGAGACCCAGTACTTC. This codes for CASSLGAVRETQYF. The chain is built from TRBV5-5 and TRBJ2-5; D unclear. Per germline, CDR1 SGHKS and CDR2 YYEKEE (reference sequence). The CDR3 has 14 residues. Trimming took 0 bases from V and 5 from J, leaving 11 bases between them.

The CDR3: CASSTGGNEQFF. Written as DNA, the CDR3 is TGTGCCAGTAGTACAGGGGGCAATGAGCAGTTCTTC. The rearrangement uses TRBV19 and TRBJ2-1; TRBD1 matches at 7 bases. CDR3 length equals 12 residues. Per the germline V gene, CDR1 is LNHDA and CDR2 is SQIVND (reference sequence). Unmatched junction bases numbered 0, after V lost 4 bases and J lost 6 bases.

This chain connects TRBV27 to TRBJ2-7, with D possibly matching TRBD2 (6 bases). The V end lost 10 bases, the J end lost 0 bases, and 13 bases lay between the germline ends. Germline assignment: CDR1 MNHEY and CDR2 SMNVEV (reference sequence). This CDR3 is built from 13 residues. This CDR3 reads CAIRRVGSYEQYF. CDR3 DNA: TGTGCCATTCGGAGGGTTGGCTCCTACGAGCAGTACTTC.

The chain joins TRBV5-4 to TRBJ2-5; D possibly corresponds to TRBD1 (6 bases). Trimming shortened V by 0 bases and J by 1 base, and 10 bases separated the two germline ends. Germline CDR1 and CDR2: SGHNT and YYREEE (reference sequence). The CDR3 is 15 amino acids. The CDR3 region has the DNA TGTGCCAGCAGCTTGGTTCAGGGGATCCAAGAGACCCAGTACTTC. The encoded protein is CASSLVQGIQETQYF. Full variable domain (remainder filled in from reference TRBV5-4 and TRBJ2-5): ETGVTQSPTHLIKTRGQQVTLRCSSQSGHNTVSWYQQALGQGPQFIFQYYREEENGRGNFPPRFSGLQFPNYSSELNVNALELDDSALYLCASSLVQGIQETQYFGPGTRLLVL.

This clone showed up just once. The CDR3 region is CAWGMGRMNTEAFF. The CDR3 coding sequence is TGTGCCTGGGGAATGGGCAGAATGAACACTGAAGCTTTCTTT. The rearrangement links TRBV30 to TRBJ1-1; D unresolved. The length of the CDR3 is 14 residues. The V and J ends lost 5 bases and 0 bases respectively, with 13 bases between them. In germline, CDR1 is GTSNPN, CDR2 SVGIG (reference sequence).

The chain carries TRBV10-3 and TRBJ2-7; 8 nucleotides agree with TRBD2. Per germline, CDR1 ENHRY and CDR2 SYGVKD. The CDR3 spans 15 residues. V trimming: 3 bases; J trimming: 2 bases; junction bases outside the gene matches: 6. Written as DNA, the CDR3 is TGTGCCATCAGTGATATTGGGACTAGACCCTACGAGCAGTACTTC. Protein: CAISDIGTRPYEQYF.

V usage is TRBV13 and J usage is TRBJ2-3; 8 nucleotides match TRBD2. With 3 bases clipped from V and 6 bases from J, the junction kept 8 bases outside the gene matches. This CDR3 has 15 residues. Germline V gene lookup returns CDR1 PRHDT and CDR2 FYEKMQ (reference sequence). The CDR3 sequence is CASSFRAGVVDTQYF. The CDR3 coding sequence is TGTGCCAGCAGCTTTAGAGCGGGAGTGGTGGATACGCAGTATTTT.

The chain recombines TRBV5-6 with TRBJ2-5; possibly TRBD1 for D (6 bases). V shed 0 bases and J shed 3 bases, with 12 bases lying between them. Per germline, CDR1 SGHDT and CDR2 YYEEEE. CDR3 size: 15 residues. The CDR3 DNA reads TGTGCCAGCAGCTTGGCCCGGACAGAGAAAGAGACCCAGTACTTC. It yields the protein CASSLARTEKETQYF.

The chain carries TRBV5-1 and TRBJ2-3; 8 nucleotides match TRBD2. This CDR3 is 14 amino acids long. With V trimmed by 2 bases and J by 3 bases, 2 bases remained unmatched. Germline V gene sequence: CDR1 SGHRS, CDR2 YFSETQ. The CDR3 bases are TGCGCCAGCAGCTTCGGGGGGGAGACAGATACGCAGTATTTT. Translation gives CASSFGGETDTQYF. Looking up the rest from reference TRBV5-1 and TRBJ2-3 gives the full variable domain: KAGVTQTPRYLIKTRGQQVTLSCSPISGHRSVSWYQQTPGQGLQFLFEYFSETQRNKGNFPGRFSGRQFSNSRSEMNVSTLELGDSALYLCASSFGGETDTQYFGPGTRLTVL.

The V call is TRBV4-1, the J call TRBJ1-5, with D possibly matching TRBD1 (5 bases). This CDR3 has 15 residues. Germline values: CDR1 MGHRA, CDR2 YSYEKL. Deletions cut 2 bases from V and 8 bases from J, with 16 bases between. CDR3 sequence: CASSQWGLFSEPQHF. In DNA, the CDR3 is TGCGCCAGCAGCCAATGGGGCCTCTTCTCCGAGCCCCAGCATTTT.

The chain recombines TRBV19 with TRBJ1-5, with 10 bases matching TRBD1. The CDR3 length is 17 residues. CDR1 and CDR2 (germline): LNHDA, SQIVND (reference sequence). The trim removed 6 bases at V and 0 bases at J, leaving 8 bases unmatched. In DNA, the CDR3 is TGTGCCAGTAGCCCCCTTCGGACAGGGGGTAGCAATCAGCCCCAGCATTTT. Translated, it gives CASSPLRTGGSNQPQHF.

This clone appeared once. This chain uses TRBV5-5 with TRBJ2-1; TRBD1 matches 9 bases. The CDR3 covers 16 residues. CDR1 is SGHKS, CDR2 YYEKEE, per germline (reference sequence). V trimming: 0 bases; J trimming: 6 bases; junction bases outside the gene matches: 7. The CDR3 DNA is TGTGCCAGCAGCTTGGAACCTGCGGACAGGGGCAATGAGCAGTTCTTC. Protein sequence: CASSLEPADRGNEQFF.

In its sample, this clone was seen once. The chain is built from TRBV2 and TRBJ2-1, with TRBD2 as a possible D gene (6 bases). V gave up 5 bases and J gave up 10 bases, with 21 bases separating them. Germline-derived CDR1 and CDR2 are SNHLY and FYNNEI. CDR3 length equals 15 residues. The CDR3 sequence is CASSLRTNEGREQFF. Written as DNA, the CDR3 is TGTGCCAGCAGTCTACGGACTAACGAAGGCAGGGAGCAGTTCTTC.

The rearrangement links TRBV28 to TRBJ2-7; tentative D call: TRBD2 (6 bases). Between the trimmed V and J ends, which lost 3 bases and 4 bases, there was a span of 13 bases. The CDR3 covers 14 residues. In germline, CDR1 is MDHEN, CDR2 SYDVKM. The CDR3 reads CASSFGGISYEQYF. The CDR3 nucleotides are TGTGCCAGCAGTTTTGGCGGGATCTCGTACGAGCAGTACTTC.

J is TRBJ2-2 and V is TRBV19, with TRBD2 matching 11 bases. J gave up 3 bases and V 7 bases, and 7 bases lay outside the gene matches. The CDR3 is 16 residues long. Germline values: CDR1 LNHDA, CDR2 SQIVND (reference sequence). CDR3 sequence reads: CASIGLAGGYTGELFF. In DNA form, the CDR3 reads TGTGCCAGTATAGGGCTAGCGGGAGGTTACACCGGGGAGCTGTTTTTT.

This chain joins TRBV10-2 and TRBJ2-3; 12 positions agree with TRBD2. Germline-derived CDR1 and CDR2 are WSHSY and SAAADI. The CDR3 sequence is 17 residues long. V lost 6 bases to trimming and J lost 2 bases; unmatched junction nucleotides: 9. DNA of the CDR3: TGCGCCAGCAGAGGAACTAGCGGGAGGCCACTCACAGATACGCAGTATTTT. Protein product: CASRGTSGRPLTDTQYF.

The rearrangement links TRBV9 to TRBJ1-1; weak D call: TRBD1 (5 bases). V lost 3 bases, J lost 4 bases, and 16 bases lay in between. In germline, CDR1 is SGDLS, CDR2 YYNGEE. This CDR3 has 15 residues. The CDR3 nucleotides are TGTGCCAGCAGCGCCTGGGACGGAGGGAGCACTGAAGCTTTCTTT. Translating gives CASSAWDGGSTEAFF.

The J gene is TRBJ2-1, the V gene TRBV7-4, with 16 positions matching TRBD2. The CDR3 is made up of 18 amino acids. The germline gives CDR1 SGHVT, CDR2 SQSDAQ. Unmatched junction bases numbered 13, after V lost 6 bases and J lost 8 bases. CDR3: CASRQTGTSGRAWDEQFF. Written as DNA, the CDR3 is TGTGCCAGCAGGCAGACAGGGACTAGCGGGAGGGCCTGGGATGAGCAGTTCTTC. Looking up the rest from reference TRBV7-4 and TRBJ2-1 gives the full variable domain: GAGVSQSPRYKVAKRGRDVALRCDSISGHVTLYWYRQTLGQGSEVLTYSQSDAQRDKSGRPSGRFSAERPERSVSTLKIQRTEQGDSAVYLCASRQTGTSGRAWDEQFFGPGTRLTVL.